These T cell receptor beta chains were read from a single sample in a study of OX40 agonist ivuxolimab in advanced cancers. The data were produced by immunoSEQ multiplex PCR, yet TCRdb's version contains in-frame clones alone and is incomplete. This sample has about 84,000 clones; about 93% occur once, and the top ten carry approximately 11%. Source: CD4+ or CD8+ T cells sorted from blood, taken in a trial of the OX40 agonist ivuxolimab. Receptors were obtained from an adult with an advanced solid tumor such as melanoma, head and neck, liver or kidney cancer. Each CDR3 is given with its conserved first and last residue. D genes are given only for firm matches.

>TRBJ2-7|.|TRBV29-1
TGCAGCGTTGTCGACGGGTACGAGCAGTACTTC
CSVVDGYEQYF
>TRBJ2-7|.|TRBV6-5
TGTGCCGGATCGGGCCCCCGCTCCTACGAGCAGTACTTC
CAGSGPRSYEQYF
>TRBJ1-2|TRBD1|TRBV11-2
TGTGCCAGCAGCCTTCTCATGCGGACAGGGGGGAATGGCTACACCTTC
CASSLLMRTGGNGYTF
>TRBJ2-7|.|TRBV14
TGTGCCAGCAGCCAAGATAGTCTGGACAGCAGCTACGAGCAGTACTTC
CASSQDSLDSSYEQYF
>TRBJ2-7|TRBD1|TRBV29-1
TGCAGCGTTGAAACAGGGGCATCCTACGAGCAGTACTTC
CSVETGASYEQYF
>TRBJ1-5|.|TRBV28
TGTGCCAGCAGGGGCGGATTAGGCAATCAGCCCCAGCATTTT
CASRGGLGNQPQHF
>TRBJ2-7|.|TRBV19
TGTGCCAGTAGTGTACGGACAGTTTCGTTACTAGTTCGCAACGAGCAGTACTTC
CASSVRTVSLLVRNEQYF
>TRBJ2-7|TRBD1|TRBV19
TGTGCCAGTAGTACGGGACAGGGGGCTTACGAGCAGTACTTC
CASSTGQGAYEQYF
>TRBJ2-3|.|TRBV25-1
TGTGCCAGCAGTGATCGGGTTAGCACAGATACGCAGTATTTT
CASSDRVSTDTQYF
>TRBJ1-1|.|TRBV4-2
TGTGCCAGCAGCTTGTTCCTGAACACTGAAGCTTTCTTT
CASSLFLNTEAFF
>TRBJ1-2|.|TRBV5-6
TGTGCCAGCAGCTTGGTCAGAGGGACCTATGGCTACACCTTC
CASSLVRGTYGYTF
>TRBJ2-7|.|TRBV9
TGTGCCAGCAGCCCCGGCTACGAGCAGTACTTC
CASSPGYEQYF
>TRBJ2-7|.|TRBV6-5
TGTGCCAGCAGTTACGTCCAGGGCACCTACGAGCAGTACTTC
CASSYVQGTYEQYF
>TRBJ2-7|TRBD2|TRBV4-1
TGCGCCAGCAGCCCGGCGGCAGCGGGGGCTCCCTACGAGCAGTACTTC
CASSPAAAGAPYEQYF
>TRBJ2-4|.|TRBV7-6
TGTGCCAGCAGCGTACTACAGGGCTCAGACATTCAGTACTTC
CASSVLQGSDIQYF
>TRBJ2-6|.|TRBV7-9
TGTGCCAGCAGCCGACCGTCCGGTTATGGGGCCAACGTCCTGACTTTC
CASSRPSGYGANVLTF
>TRBJ2-7|.|TRBV5-6
TGTGCCAGCAGCTTGGGTGTGGGGAGTGTGGACGAGCAGTACTTC
CASSLGVGSVDEQYF
>TRBJ2-1|TRBD2|TRBV7-3
TGTGCCAGCAGCTATCGACTAGCGGGTCCCTACAATGAGCAGTTCTTC
CASSYRLAGPYNEQFF
>TRBJ2-5|TRBD1|TRBV7-8
TGTGCCAGCAGCGCACCCCAGGGGGTAGGACAAGAGACCCAGTACTTC
CASSAPQGVGQETQYF
>TRBJ2-3|.|TRBV9
TGTGCCAGCAGCCCCGGGGGAACAGATACGCAGTATTTT
CASSPGGTDTQYF
>TRBJ2-7|.|TRBV7-2
TGTGCCAGCAGCTTAGTACTAGACCTCCTCTCCTACGAGCAGTACTTC
CASSLVLDLLSYEQYF